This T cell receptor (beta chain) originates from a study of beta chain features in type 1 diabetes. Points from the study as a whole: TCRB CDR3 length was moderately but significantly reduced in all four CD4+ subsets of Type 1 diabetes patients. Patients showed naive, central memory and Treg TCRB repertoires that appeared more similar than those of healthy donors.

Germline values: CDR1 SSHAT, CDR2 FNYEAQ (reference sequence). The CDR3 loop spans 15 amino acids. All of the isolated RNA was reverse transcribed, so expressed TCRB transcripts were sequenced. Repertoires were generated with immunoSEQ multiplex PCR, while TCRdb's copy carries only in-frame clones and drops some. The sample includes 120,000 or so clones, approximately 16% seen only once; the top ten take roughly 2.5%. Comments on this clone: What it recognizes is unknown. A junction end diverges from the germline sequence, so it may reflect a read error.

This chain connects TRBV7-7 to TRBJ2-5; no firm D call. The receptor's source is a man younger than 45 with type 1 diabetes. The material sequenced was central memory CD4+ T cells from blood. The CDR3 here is CASSLGRVYQETQYF. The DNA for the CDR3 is TGTGCTAGCAGCTTAGGTCGGGTGTATCAAGAGACCCAGTACTTC.